This T cell receptor beta chain came from a study of blood T cell repertoires in COVID-19. Study details: Samples came from the United States, Italy and Spain, spanning acute and convalescent COVID-19.

The CDR3 has 14 amino acids. The V segment lost 3 bases and the J segment 3 bases; nucleotides outside the gene matches: 1. Germline assignment: CDR1 SGHAT and CDR2 FQNNGV. Sequencing used immunoSEQ multiplex PCR; TCRdb keeps in-frame clones, though not all of them. The repertoire holds about 34,000 clones, with 65% to 85% as singletons. The specimen sequenced was peripheral blood. The chain is built from TRBV11-2 and TRBJ2-3; TRBD2 aligns across 9 bases. The receptor was derived from a man between 65 and 85 years old with COVID-19, enrolled during active disease. The CDR3 spells CASSFSGSTDTQYF. The CDR3 DNA is TGTGCCAGCAGCTTTAGCGGGAGTACAGATACGCAGTATTTT.